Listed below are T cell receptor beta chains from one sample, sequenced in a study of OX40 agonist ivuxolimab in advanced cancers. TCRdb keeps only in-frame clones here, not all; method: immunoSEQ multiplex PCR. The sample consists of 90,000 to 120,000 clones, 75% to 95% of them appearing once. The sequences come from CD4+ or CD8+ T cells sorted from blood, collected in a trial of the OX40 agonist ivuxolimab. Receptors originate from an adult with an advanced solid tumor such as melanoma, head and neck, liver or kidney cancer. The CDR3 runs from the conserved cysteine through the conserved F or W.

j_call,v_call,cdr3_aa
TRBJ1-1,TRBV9,CALLPRTGRNTEAFF
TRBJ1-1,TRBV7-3,CASSPGGQGVSGAFF
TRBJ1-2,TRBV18,CASSPPLPTALYGYTF
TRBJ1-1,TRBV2,CASRPQGWRTEAFF
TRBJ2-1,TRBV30,CAWSVANYNEQFF
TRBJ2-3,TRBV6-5,CASSYSGRLEDTQYF
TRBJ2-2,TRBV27,CASRAGAPIANTGELFF
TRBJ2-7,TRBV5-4,CASSLAGQGIDEQYF
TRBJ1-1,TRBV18,CASSKTGTEGEAFF
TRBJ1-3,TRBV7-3,CASSPTIGNTIYF
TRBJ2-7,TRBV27,CASSFDRGSHEQYF
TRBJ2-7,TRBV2,CASSVDRDYEQYF
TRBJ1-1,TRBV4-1,CASTGLTSGNTEAFF
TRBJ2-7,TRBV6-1,CASRLPTDTYEQYF
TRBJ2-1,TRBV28,CASSFPGGSYNEQFF
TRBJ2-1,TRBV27,CASSLGGTSYNEQFF
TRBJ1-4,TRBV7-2,CASSRDRANEKLFF
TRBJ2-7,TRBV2,CASPSKGGQGIYEQYF
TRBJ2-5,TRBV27,CASSSWGNQETQYF
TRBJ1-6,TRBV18,CASSPQKGTNSPLHF
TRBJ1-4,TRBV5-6,CASSNTGETNEKLFF
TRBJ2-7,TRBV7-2,CASSFDWGEQYF
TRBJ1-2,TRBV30,CAWSRTAYGYTF
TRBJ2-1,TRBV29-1,CSVEGLTLLYNEQFF
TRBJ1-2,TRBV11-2,CASSPDTFRGYTF
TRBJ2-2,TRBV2,CASSEEGTGELFF
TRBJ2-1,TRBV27,CASSLSPRSRERNEQFF